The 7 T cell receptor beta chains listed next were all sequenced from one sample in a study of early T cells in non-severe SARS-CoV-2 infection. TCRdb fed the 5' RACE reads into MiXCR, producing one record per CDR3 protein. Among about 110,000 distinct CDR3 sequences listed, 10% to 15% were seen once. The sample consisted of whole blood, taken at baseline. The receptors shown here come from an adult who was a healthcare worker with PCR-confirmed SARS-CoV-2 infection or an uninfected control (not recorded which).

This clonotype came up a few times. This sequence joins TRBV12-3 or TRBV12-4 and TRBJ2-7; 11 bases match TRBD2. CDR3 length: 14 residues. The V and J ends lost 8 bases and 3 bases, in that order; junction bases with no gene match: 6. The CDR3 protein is CASGLAGGHYEQYF. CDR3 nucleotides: TGTGCCAGCGGGTTAGCGGGGGGGCACTACGAGCAGTACTTC.

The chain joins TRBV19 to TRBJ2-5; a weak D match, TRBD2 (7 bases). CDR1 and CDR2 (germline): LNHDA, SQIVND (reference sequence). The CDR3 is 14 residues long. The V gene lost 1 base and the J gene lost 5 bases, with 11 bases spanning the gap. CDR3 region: CASSIGGGRETQYF. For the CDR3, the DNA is TGTGCCAGTAGTATAGGCGGGGGCCGGGAGACCCAGTACTTC.

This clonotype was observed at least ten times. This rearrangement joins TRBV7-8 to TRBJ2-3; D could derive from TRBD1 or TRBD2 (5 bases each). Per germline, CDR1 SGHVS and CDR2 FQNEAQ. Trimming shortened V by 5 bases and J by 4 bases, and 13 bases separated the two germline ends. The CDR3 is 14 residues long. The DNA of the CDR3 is TGTGCCAGCAGCCGGGGACGACGCCCAGATACGCAGTATTTT. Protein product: CASSRGRRPDTQYF.

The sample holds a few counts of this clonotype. CDR3 protein: CASSTQRGTQYF. The CDR3 DNA is TGTGCCAGCAGCACACAGCGGGGGACCCAGTACTTC. This sequence joins TRBV9 and TRBJ2-5; 7 nucleotides line up with TRBD2. The germline CDR1 and CDR2 sequences are SGDLS and YYNGEE. Germline trimming cut 4 bases from V and 7 bases from J; bases unmatched to any gene: 4. The CDR3 consists of 12 residues.

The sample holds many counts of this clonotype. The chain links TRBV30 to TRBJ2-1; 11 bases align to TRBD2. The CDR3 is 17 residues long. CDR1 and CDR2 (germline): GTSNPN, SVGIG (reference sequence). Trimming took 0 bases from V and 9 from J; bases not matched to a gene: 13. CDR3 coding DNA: TGTGCCTGGAGTGTACTAGCGGGAGCCCCTCGCGAAAGTGAGCAGTTCTTC. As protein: CAWSVLAGAPRESEQFF. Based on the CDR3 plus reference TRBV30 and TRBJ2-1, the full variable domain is SQTIHQWPATLVQPVGSPLSLECTVEGTSNPNLYWYRQAAGRGLQLLFYSVGIGQISSEVPQNLSASRPQDRQFILSSKKLLLSDSGFYLCAWSVLAGAPRESEQFFGPGTRLTVL.

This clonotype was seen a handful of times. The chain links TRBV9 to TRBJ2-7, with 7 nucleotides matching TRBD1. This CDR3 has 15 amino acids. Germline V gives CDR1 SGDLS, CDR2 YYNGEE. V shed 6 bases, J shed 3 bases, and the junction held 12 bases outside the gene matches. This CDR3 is CASTAGTGAGYEQYF. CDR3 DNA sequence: TGTGCCAGCACGGCCGGAACAGGGGCGGGCTACGAGCAGTACTTC.

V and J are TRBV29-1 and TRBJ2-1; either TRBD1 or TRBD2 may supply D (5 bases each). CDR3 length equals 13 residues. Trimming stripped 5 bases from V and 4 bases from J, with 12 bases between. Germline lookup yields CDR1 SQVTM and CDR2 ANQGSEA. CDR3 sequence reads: CSVSRDEYNEQFF. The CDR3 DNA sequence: TGCAGCGTTAGCCGGGACGAATACAATGAGCAGTTCTTC.